Listed here are 28 T cell receptor beta chains from one sample, sequenced in a study of T cell responses to AZD1222 COVID-19 vaccine. The repertoire was sequenced with immunoSEQ multiplex PCR; TCRdb's copy has only in-frame clones and lacks some. The sample has about 72,000 clones, roughly nine tenths seen once. The specimen was peripheral blood, collected 28 days after the second AZD1222 dose. The receptor set was obtained from an adult who received the AZD1222 COVID-19 vaccine.

This rearrangement joins TRBV11-2 to TRBJ1-2; 7 bases align to TRBD1. Losses at the gene ends were 5 bases for V and 0 bases for J; bases not matched to a gene: 9. Germline V gene lookup returns CDR1 SGHAT and CDR2 FQNNGV. The CDR3 contains 16 residues. The CDR3 DNA follows: TGTGCCAGCAGCAAACACCGACAGGGTCCTAACTATGGCTACACCTTC. This sequence encodes CASSKHRQGPNYGYTF.

V gene TRBV10-3 combines with J gene TRBJ2-1, with D tentatively TRBD1 or TRBD2 (6 bases each). Trimming took 3 bases from V and 4 from J, leaving 16 bases between them. The germline CDR1 and CDR2 sequences are ENHRY and SYGVKD. The CDR3 covers 16 residues. DNA of the CDR3: TGTGCCATCAGTGAAGGGGGTAGCGGAGTTTACAATGAGCAGTTCTTC. It yields the protein CAISEGGSGVYNEQFF.

The chain uses TRBV29-1 and TRBJ1-1; TRBD1 is a possible D gene (5 bases). Germline values: CDR1 SQVTM, CDR2 ANQGSEA. Trimming took off 6 bases at V and 7 bases at J, with 21 bases between the two ends. This CDR3 contains 14 residues. The CDR3 DNA reads as TGCAGCGTATACACACAGGAGAGTTCGCGTGAAGCTTTCTTT. This translates into CSVYTQESSREAFF. The whole variable domain, filled in from reference TRBV29-1 and TRBJ1-1, reads SAVISQKPSRDICQRGTSLTIQCQVDSQVTMMFWYRQQPGQSLTLIATANQGSEATYESGFVIDKFPISRPNLTFSTLTVSNMSPEDSSIYLCSVYTQESSREAFFGQGTRLTVV.

CDR3 in amino acids: CASSLAPGDYGYTF. The CDR3 bases are TGTGCCAGCAGCTTAGCGCCAGGGGACTATGGCTACACCTTC. V usage is TRBV7-2 and J usage is TRBJ1-2, with a tentative D call TRBD1 (6 bases). Deletions cut 0 bases from V and 3 bases from J, with 8 bases between. The CDR3 consists of 14 residues. Germline V gene data show CDR1 as SGHTA and CDR2 as FQGNSA. The full variable domain, completed using reference TRBV7-2 and TRBJ1-2, is GAGVSQSPSNKVTEKGKDVELRCDPISGHTALYWYRQSLGQGLEFLIYFQGNSAPDKSGLPSDRFSAERTGGSVSTLTIQRTQQEDSAVYLCASSLAPGDYGYTFGSGTRLTVV.

This sequence joins TRBV18 and TRBJ1-1, with D perhaps matching TRBD1 (5 bases). The germline V gene encodes CDR1 KGHSH and CDR2 LQKENI. CDR3 length: 15 amino acids. The V and J ends lost 6 bases and 3 bases respectively, with 17 bases between them. The CDR3 loop is CASSPGRGRDTEAFF. The CDR3 DNA is TGTGCCAGCTCTCCGGGGCGGGGCAGGGACACTGAAGCTTTCTTT.

This chain joins TRBV24-1 and TRBJ2-1; no definite D call. Trimming pared 5 bases from V and 11 bases from J, leaving 18 bases between. The length of the CDR3 is 14 residues. CDR1 KGHDR and CDR2 SFDVKD come from the germline V gene. The chain's CDR3 is CATSGTQWSPKQFF. The CDR3 DNA is TGTGCCACCAGTGGAACTCAATGGAGCCCTAAGCAGTTCTTC.

This clone was detected only a few times. The CDR3 loop reads CASSIRASAEAFF. CDR3 nucleotides: TGTGCCAGTAGTATAAGGGCTTCGGCTGAAGCTTTCTTT. This sequence joins TRBV19 and TRBJ1-1; D gene uncertain. The CDR3 length is 13 residues. Looked up from germline, CDR1 is LNHDA and CDR2 is SQIVND (reference sequence). The V end lost 2 bases, the J end lost 6 bases, and 10 bases lay between the germline ends.

V gene TRBV5-8 combines with J gene TRBJ1-5; D uncertain. CDR1 is SGHTS, CDR2 YDEGEE, per germline. The CDR3 runs 14 residues. V lost 0 bases, J lost 3 bases, and 7 bases lay in between. The DNA for the CDR3 is TGTGCCAGCAGCTTGGGGGTGGACAATCAGCCCCAGCATTTT. Translated, it gives CASSLGVDNQPQHF.

This clone was observed a single time. The rearrangement joins TRBV19 to TRBJ1-2; 9 nucleotides agree with TRBD1. After removal of 8 bases from V and 3 bases from J, the junction contained 4 bases not matched to a gene. CDR1 is LNHDA and CDR2 is SQIVND in the germline V gene (reference sequence). The CDR3 extends over 13 amino acids. CDR3 sequence (DNA): TGTGCCAGTCGGACAGGGGTTGACTATGGCTACACCTTC. Encoded protein: CASRTGVDYGYTF.

This chain uses TRBV5-1 with TRBJ1-2; a possible D gene is TRBD1 (5 bases). V was cut by 2 bases and J by 9 bases, with 11 bases left in between. Per the germline V gene, CDR1 is SGHRS and CDR2 is YFSETQ. The CDR3 is 12 residues long. The DNA for the CDR3 is TGCGCCAGCAGCTTCACAGGAGAGAGCTACACCTTC. Translated: CASSFTGESYTF.

This sequence joins TRBV5-1 and TRBJ2-1; 11 bases fit TRBD2. Germline trimming cut 7 bases from V and 9 bases from J; bases unmatched to any gene: 9. The CDR3 runs 14 residues. CDR1 is SGHRS and CDR2 is YFSETQ in the germline V gene. CDR3 in amino acids: CASSVLAGEGEQFF. The CDR3 DNA reads TGCGCCAGCTCGGTACTAGCGGGAGAGGGTGAGCAGTTCTTC.

The chain combines TRBV2 with TRBJ2-2, with TRBD2 identical over 13 bases. With 2 bases clipped from V and 4 bases from J, the junction kept 4 bases outside the gene matches. Germline CDR1 is SNHLY and CDR2 is FYNNEI. The CDR3 sequence is 17 residues long. The CDR3 coding sequence is TGTGCCAGCAGTGAACCAACTAGCGGGAGGGCCACCGGGGAGCTGTTTTTT. The encoded protein is CASSEPTSGRATGELFF.

The chain combines TRBV3-1 (or the pseudogene TRBV3-2) with TRBJ1-1, with D possibly TRBD1 on 5 matching bases. The CDR3 has 15 residues. Trimming took 5 bases from V and 6 from J, leaving 19 bases between them. Germline V gene sequence: CDR1 LGHDT, CDR2 YNNKEL (reference sequence). Here the CDR3 DNA reads TGTGCCAGCAGCGATGAGGGGAGTTGGGGTCCTGAAGCTTTCTTT. It is translated as CASSDEGSWGPEAFF.

This chain connects TRBV3-1 (or the pseudogene TRBV3-2) to TRBJ2-5; 9 bases line up with TRBD2. V lost 4 bases, J lost 2 bases, and 5 bases stayed unmatched. The CDR3 loop spans 15 amino acids. Germline V gene data show CDR1 as LGHDT and CDR2 as YNNKEL (reference sequence). The chain's CDR3 is CASSPRTSAQETQYF. Here the CDR3 DNA reads TGTGCCAGCAGCCCTCGGACTAGCGCTCAAGAGACCCAGTACTTC.

CDR3 sequence: CSASVRSVLQETQYF. CDR3 in DNA: TGCAGTGCTAGTGTTCGTTCGGTTCTCCAAGAGACCCAGTACTTC. V gene TRBV20-1 combines with J gene TRBJ2-5; D gene unclear. Looked up from germline, CDR1 is DFQATT and CDR2 is SNEGSKA (reference sequence). The CDR3 has 15 amino acids. V was pared by 3 bases and J by 1 base, with 15 bases between.

The rearrangement links TRBV2 to TRBJ2-1; the D gene is possibly TRBD2 (5 bases). Trimming pared 3 bases from V and 0 bases from J, leaving 9 bases between. CDR3 length: 15 amino acids. The germline CDR1 and CDR2 sequences are SNHLY and FYNNEI. CDR3 coding DNA: TGTGCCAGCAGTGACGGGGTTAGCTCCTACAATGAGCAGTTCTTC. It encodes CASSDGVSSYNEQFF.

The chain combines TRBV7-8 with TRBJ2-7, with TRBD2 identical over 8 bases. This CDR3 contains 14 residues. V shed 6 bases and J 4 bases; nucleotides not matched to a gene: 8. From germline, CDR1 is SGHVS and CDR2 FQNEAQ. CDR3 sequence reads: CASRGPGLGYEQYF. For the CDR3, the DNA is TGTGCCAGCAGGGGACCGGGACTAGGGTACGAGCAGTACTTC.

The chain has TRBV13 and TRBJ2-1; 13 bases map to TRBD2. J was trimmed by 8 bases and V by 5 bases; bases with no gene match: 9. CDR3 length equals 16 residues. Germline CDR1 PRHDT, CDR2 FYEKMQ (reference sequence). CDR3 in DNA: TGTGCCAGCAGCCCAGGACTAGCGGGAGAATCCTATGAGCAGTTCTTC. It is translated as CASSPGLAGESYEQFF.

The chain has TRBV2 and TRBJ1-4; the D is unclear. CDR3 length: 11 amino acids. The germline gives CDR1 SNHLY, CDR2 FYNNEI. V was cut by 3 bases and J by 6 bases, with 2 bases left in between. Written as DNA, the CDR3 is TGTGCCAGCAGTGATTATGAAAAACTGTTTTTT. Protein: CASSDYEKLFF.

This clone was detected only a few times. This chain links TRBV5-1 with TRBJ2-7, with D uncertain. This CDR3 comprises 14 residues. V lost 4 bases to trimming and J lost 2 bases, with 13 bases between them. Germline V gene sequence: CDR1 SGHRS, CDR2 YFSETQ. The CDR3 here is CASSIDKFAYEQYF. The CDR3 DNA reads as TGCGCCAGCAGCATAGACAAGTTCGCCTACGAGCAGTACTTC.

The chain recombines TRBV28 with TRBJ2-7; unclear D gene. V lost 5 bases, J lost 5 bases, and 16 bases lay in between. The CDR3 loop spans 14 amino acids. CDR1 and CDR2 from the germline V gene are MDHEN and SYDVKM. CDR3 sequence reads: CASSPPTPPNEQYF. The CDR3 coding sequence is TGTGCCAGCAGTCCTCCGACTCCTCCTAACGAGCAGTACTTC.

This clone has a handful of counts. The chain uses TRBV7-9 and TRBJ2-7, with D possibly matching TRBD1 (6 bases). In germline, CDR1 is SEHNR, CDR2 FQNEAQ (reference sequence). The CDR3 consists of 12 residues. V was trimmed by 5 bases and J by 6 bases, leaving 11 bases between them. This CDR3 reads CASSPQGSEQYF. The CDR3 DNA follows: TGTGCCAGCAGCCCACAGGGTAGCGAGCAGTACTTC.

The chain joins TRBV6-5 to TRBJ2-5; tentatively, D is TRBD1 (6 bases). CDR3 size: 15 residues. CDR1 and CDR2 (germline): MNHEY, SVGAGI. V was trimmed by 6 bases and J by 3 bases, leaving 17 bases between them. As DNA, the CDR3 is TGTGCCAGCAGCGGACAGACCTTTCTAGAAGAGACCCAGTACTTC. This translates into CASSGQTFLEETQYF.

The chain employs TRBV7-2 and TRBJ1-6; the D is unclear. Germline V CDR1 and CDR2: SGHTA, FQGNSA. The CDR3 has 14 residues. V was clipped by 2 bases and J by 7 bases, with 9 bases between them. In DNA form, the CDR3 reads TGTGCCAGCAGCTTAAGCAGTTTGAATTCACCCCTCCACTTT. Encoded protein: CASSLSSLNSPLHF.

This chain links TRBV5-1 with TRBJ1-1; 8 positions agree with TRBD1. The ends lost 4 bases at V and 7 bases at J; junction bases unmatched: 6. CDR3 length: 13 residues. The germline V gene has CDR1 SGHRS and CDR2 YFSETQ. In DNA form, the CDR3 reads TGCGCCAGCAGCCAGACAGGGGACCGTGAAGCTTTCTTT. Amino acids: CASSQTGDREAFF.

J is TRBJ1-6 and V is TRBV19, with D perhaps TRBD1 (5 bases). Germline CDR1 is LNHDA and CDR2 is SQIVND (reference sequence). V was cut by 6 bases and J by 6 bases, with 18 bases left in between. The CDR3 is 16 amino acids. CDR3 residues: CASSARAGSANSPLHF. Here the CDR3 DNA reads TGTGCCAGTAGCGCAAGGGCAGGGTCGGCTAATTCACCCCTCCACTTT.

The CDR3 nucleotides are TGTGCCAGTAGCCCCGGGACATCAACAGATACGCAGTATTTT. Amino acid sequence: CASSPGTSTDTQYF. This chain joins TRBV19 and TRBJ2-3; D possibly corresponds to TRBD1 (6 bases). Trimming left V 6 bases short and J 3 bases short, with 13 bases between. CDR3 size: 14 residues. CDR1 and CDR2 (germline): LNHDA, SQIVND (reference sequence). Together with reference TRBV19 and TRBJ2-3, the CDR3 gives the full variable domain: DGGITQSPKYLFRKEGQNVTLSCEQNLNHDAMYWYRQDPGQGLRLIYYSQIVNDFQKGDIAEGYSVSREKKESFPLTVTSAQKNPTAFYLCASSPGTSTDTQYFGPGTRLTVL.

For the CDR3, the DNA is TGCGCCAGCAGCCCGCTCGGTGAGAACTATGGCTACACCTTC. Translating it yields CASSPLGENYGYTF. V gene TRBV5-1 combines with J gene TRBJ1-2, with D hard to call. This CDR3 is 14 amino acids long. Trimming pared 4 bases from V and 2 bases from J, leaving 12 bases between. The V gene's germline CDR1 is SGHRS and CDR2 YFSETQ. Complete variable domain (other parts from reference TRBV5-1 and TRBJ1-2): KAGVTQTPRYLIKTRGQQVTLSCSPISGHRSVSWYQQTPGQGLQFLFEYFSETQRNKGNFPGRFSGRQFSNSRSEMNVSTLELGDSALYLCASSPLGENYGYTFGSGTRLTVV.